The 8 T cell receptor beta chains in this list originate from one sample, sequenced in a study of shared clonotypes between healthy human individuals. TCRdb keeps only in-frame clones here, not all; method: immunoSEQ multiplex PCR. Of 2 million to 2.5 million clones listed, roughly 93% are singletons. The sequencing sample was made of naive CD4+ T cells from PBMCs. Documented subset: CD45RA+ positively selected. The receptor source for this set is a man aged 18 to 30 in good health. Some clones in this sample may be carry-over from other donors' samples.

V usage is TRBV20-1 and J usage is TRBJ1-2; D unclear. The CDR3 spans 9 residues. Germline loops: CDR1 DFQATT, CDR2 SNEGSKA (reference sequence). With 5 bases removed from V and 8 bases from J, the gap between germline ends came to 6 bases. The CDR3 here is CSAYRGYTF. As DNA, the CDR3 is TGCAGTGCTTACAGAGGCTACACCTTC.

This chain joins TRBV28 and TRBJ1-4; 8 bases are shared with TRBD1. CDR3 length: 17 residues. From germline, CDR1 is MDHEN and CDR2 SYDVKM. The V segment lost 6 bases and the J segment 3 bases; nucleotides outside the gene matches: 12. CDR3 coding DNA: TGTGCCAGCAGACACCGGGACAGGTCTCGTTCTAATGAAAAACTGTTTTTT. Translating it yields CASRHRDRSRSNEKLFF.

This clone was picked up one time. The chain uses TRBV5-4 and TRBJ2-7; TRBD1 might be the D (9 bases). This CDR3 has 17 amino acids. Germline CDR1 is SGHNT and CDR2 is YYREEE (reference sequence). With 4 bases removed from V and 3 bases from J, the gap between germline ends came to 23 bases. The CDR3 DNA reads TGTGCCAGCAGCCCGCGGACAGGGGCGGGGGGCGGCTACGAGCAGTACTTC. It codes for CASSPRTGAGGGYEQYF.

The CDR3 DNA is TGTGCCAGCTCACCAGGCAAGGGGCTCGGGACTGAAGCTTTCTTT. It translates to CASSPGKGLGTEAFF. J is TRBJ1-1 and V is TRBV18; TRBD1 might be the D (5 bases). The V end was cut by 2 bases, the J end by 5 bases, with 15 bases between. The germline V gene has CDR1 KGHSH and CDR2 LQKENI. The CDR3 has 15 amino acids.

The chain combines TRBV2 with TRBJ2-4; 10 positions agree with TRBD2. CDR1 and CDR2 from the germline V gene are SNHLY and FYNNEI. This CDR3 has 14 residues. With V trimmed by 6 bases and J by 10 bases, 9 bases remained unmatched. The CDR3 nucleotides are TGTGCCAGCAGGTTGCTAGCGGGGGCCGGTATTCAGTACTTC. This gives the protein CASRLLAGAGIQYF.

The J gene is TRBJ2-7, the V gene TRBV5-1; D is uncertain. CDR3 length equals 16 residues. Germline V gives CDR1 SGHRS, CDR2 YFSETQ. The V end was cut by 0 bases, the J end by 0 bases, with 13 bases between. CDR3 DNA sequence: TGCGCCAGCAGCTTGGAGGGCAGTTACAGCTCCTACGAGCAGTACTTC. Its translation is CASSLEGSYSSYEQYF.

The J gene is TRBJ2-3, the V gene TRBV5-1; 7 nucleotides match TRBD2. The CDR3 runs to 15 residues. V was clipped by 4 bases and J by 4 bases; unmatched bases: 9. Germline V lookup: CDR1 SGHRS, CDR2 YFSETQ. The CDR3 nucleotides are TGCGCCAGCAGCCCCGGGGAGCGGGACTCAGATACGCAGTATTTT. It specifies CASSPGERDSDTQYF.

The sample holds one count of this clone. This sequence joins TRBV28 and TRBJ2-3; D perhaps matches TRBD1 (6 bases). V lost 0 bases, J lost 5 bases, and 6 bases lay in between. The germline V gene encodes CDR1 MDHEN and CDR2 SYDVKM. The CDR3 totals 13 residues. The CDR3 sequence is CASSLWGQDTQYF. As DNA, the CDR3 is TGTGCCAGCAGTTTATGGGGACAAGATACGCAGTATTTT.